This record looks at one T cell receptor beta chain sequence and its context. This sample is part of a study of cytomegalovirus exposure and HLA in healthy donors. Study-wide context: Of all 370 or so donors who were genotyped, 80% to 85% belonged to the Caucasian-associated ancestry cluster.

PCR was performed using 60 Vbeta and 13 Jbeta primers. Per the authors' pipeline: A later analysis counted tens of millions of unique TCR beta chains, around 10 million shared. Method: immunoSEQ multiplex PCR; TCRdb's copy keeps in-frame clones and lacks some. V and J calls and clone size are given by that table; D and trimming were obtained from the DNA. The table shows around 200,000 clones, with 62% occurring only once. The sequencing sample was made of PBMCs. This TCR derives from a man aged 35 to 55 in good health and CMV-seronegative.

CDR3: CASRVQGGDYGYTF. CDR3 nucleotides: TGTGCCAGCAGAGTTCAGGGTGGCGACTATGGCTACACCTTC. The chain employs TRBV28 and TRBJ1-2, with D possibly being TRBD1 (5 bases). Germline CDR1 MDHEN, CDR2 SYDVKM. The germline V and J ends were trimmed by 6 bases and 3 bases, with 14 bases remaining between them. CDR3 length equals 14 residues.